These T cell receptor beta chains were read from a single sample in a study of cytomegalovirus exposure and HLA in healthy donors. The protocol was immunoSEQ multiplex PCR, while the TCRdb copy is restricted to in-frame clones and leaves out a portion. The sample comprises about 160,000 clones, about 86% of which are singletons, and under 2.5% rests with the top ten. Material: PBMCs. The receptors were sampled from a woman aged 18-29 years in good health and CMV-seronegative. The CDR3 runs from the conserved cysteine through the conserved F or W. D genes are given only for firm matches. Expanded clones get a size class; other rows say once, few or many, or leave the size out.

abundance	v_gene	d_gene	j_gene	CDR3nt	CDR3aa
.	TRBV9	.	TRBJ1-5	TGTGCCAGCAGCGTAGGGTCCGGGGGGTGGTCTCAGCCCCAGCATTTT	CASSVGSGGWSQPQHF
.	TRBV6-4	.	TRBJ1-5	TGTGCCAGCAGTGACTCGAAACAGGTTCCTAATCAGCCCCAGCATTTT	CASSDSKQVPNQPQHF
.	TRBV29-1	TRBD1	TRBJ2-7	TGCAGCGTTGAAACGGGACAGGTCTCCTACGAGCAGTACTTC	CSVETGQVSYEQYF
.	TRBV2	.	TRBJ2-7	TGTGCCAGCAGGACTACTATCTACGAGCAGTACTTC	CASRTTIYEQYF
.	TRBV4-2	TRBD2	TRBJ2-7	TGTGCCAGCAGCCAAGATCCGACTAGCGGGGCTTACGAGCAGTACTTC	CASSQDPTSGAYEQYF
.	TRBV19	.	TRBJ1-1	TGTGCCAGTAGTATTCAGGGAGGTACTGAAGCTTTCTTT	CASSIQGGTEAFF
once	TRBV13	TRBD1	TRBJ1-4	TGTGCCAGCAGCACCGGGACAGCTGGTGAAAAACTGTTTTTT	CASSTGTAGEKLFF
once	TRBV11-2	.	TRBJ1-1	TGTGCCTCACAGGCTTACACTGAAGCTTTCTTT	CASQAYTEAFF
.	TRBV11-2	.	TRBJ2-7	TGTGCCAGCAGCTTATGGGACTTCTCCTACGAGCAGTACTTC	CASSLWDFSYEQYF
.	TRBV2	.	TRBJ2-5	TGTGCCAGCAGGAGGTCAGAGACCCAGTACTTC	CASRRSETQYF
.	TRBV19	TRBD2	TRBJ2-1	TGTGCCAGTAGAATAGCGGGGGGGCTCCGAAGGCAGTTCTTC	CASRIAGGLRRQFF
.	TRBV10-3	.	TRBJ2-7	TGTGCCATCAGAGCAACCTCCGAGCAGTACTTC	CAIRATSEQYF
.	TRBV1	.	TRBJ2-5	TGCACCAGCAGCCAATGGTCTCGGGAGACCCAGTACTTC	CTSSQWSRETQYF
once	TRBV28	.	TRBJ1-5	TGTGCCAGCAGCGCTCGTAGGGGGAGATCGGATCAGCCCCAGCATTTT	CASSARRGRSDQPQHF
.	TRBV5-4	TRBD1	TRBJ2-7	TGTGCCAGCAGCTTGGATCGGGACAGGGTGAACGAGCAGTACTTC	CASSLDRDRVNEQYF
.	TRBV28	.	TRBJ2-1	TGTGCCAGCAGTTTTAGTGTCTACAATGAGCAGTTCTTC	CASSFSVYNEQFF
.	TRBV5-4	.	TRBJ2-2	TGTGCCAGCAGCTTATCGGCCTTTAGCGGCACCGGGGAGCTGTTTTTT	CASSLSAFSGTGELFF
.	TRBV19	.	TRBJ1-1	TGTGCCAGTAGTATCCCGACGGGAGCGAACACTGAAGCTTTCTTT	CASSIPTGANTEAFF
once	TRBV7-2	TRBD2	TRBJ2-7	TGTGCCAGCAGCTTGGCGGCTAGCGGGCCCTACGAGCAGTACTTC	CASSLAASGPYEQYF
.	TRBV6-5	.	TRBJ2-1	TGTGCCAGCAGCCCCGATACAGGTGTATACAATGAGCAGTTCTTC	CASSPDTGVYNEQFF
.	TRBV6-5	TRBD2	TRBJ2-7	TGTGCCAGCAGTTACTCTAGCGGGGGGCCTCTCGAGCAGTACTTC	CASSYSSGGPLEQYF
.	TRBV7-9	.	TRBJ1-2	TGTGCCAGCAGCTTAGCTGGGGCTGGCTACACCTTC	CASSLAGAGYTF
.	TRBV2	.	TRBJ1-4	TGTGCCAGCAGTTGGGACACGACCGGTAATGAAAAACTGTTTTTT	CASSWDTTGNEKLFF
once	TRBV6-5	.	TRBJ2-7	TGTGCCAGCAGTTACGGAGGCACGTACGAGCAGTACTTC	CASSYGGTYEQYF
.	TRBV7-2	.	TRBJ2-1	TGTGCCAGCAGCTTAGGGGGACTGGGGTACTATGAGCAGTTCTTC	CASSLGGLGYYEQFF
.	TRBV2	.	TRBJ2-1	TGTGCCAGCAGTGACTACGGAGTCCATGAGCAGTTCTTC	CASSDYGVHEQFF
.	TRBV4-1	.	TRBJ2-1	TGCGCCAGCAGCCAAGCCCGGGATTGGGATGAGCAGTTCTTC	CASSQARDWDEQFF
few	TRBV19	.	TRBJ1-4	TGTGCCAGTACCCCAGGGAAAGGTCGGGAAAAACTGTTTTTT	CASTPGKGREKLFF
.	TRBV19	TRBD1	TRBJ1-5	TGTGCCAGTAGTATGAGACAGGGTGTAAATCAGCCCCAGCATTTT	CASSMRQGVNQPQHF
.	TRBV9	.	TRBJ2-5	TGTGCCAGCAGTCCCAGATCAGATCAAGAGACCCAGTACTTC	CASSPRSDQETQYF
.	TRBV5-4	TRBD1	TRBJ1-4	TGTGCCAGCAGCAGAGACAGGGCCTCAGATGAAAAACTGTTTTTT	CASSRDRASDEKLFF
.	TRBV19	.	TRBJ1-2	TGTGCCAGTAGTCCACAGACTAACTATGGCTACACCTTC	CASSPQTNYGYTF
once	TRBV5-1	TRBD2	TRBJ2-1	TGCGCCAGCAGCGAGGGGACTAGCGGGACCCTTTACAATGAGCAGTTCTTC	CASSEGTSGTLYNEQFF
once	TRBV19	.	TRBJ1-1	TGTGCCAGTAGTATAGGGAGTTCTATGAACACTGAAGCTTTCTTT	CASSIGSSMNTEAFF
.	TRBV5-5	.	TRBJ2-3	TGTGCCAGCAGCTTGGGGCCAGGGGCCACAGATACGCAGTATTTT	CASSLGPGATDTQYF
few	TRBV4-1	.	TRBJ2-7	TGCGCCAGCAGCCAAGCCGCAGGGGCCTACGAGCAGTACTTC	CASSQAAGAYEQYF
.	TRBV6-6	TRBD2	TRBJ2-2	TGTGCCAGCCACAGCGGGGGGGCGGTCACCGGGGAGCTGTTTTTT	CASHSGGAVTGELFF
.	TRBV6-6	TRBD2	TRBJ2-7	TGTGCCAGCAGTCCCACTAGCGAGGTCTACGAGCAGTACTTC	CASSPTSEVYEQYF
.	TRBV15	.	TRBJ1-5	TGTGCCACCAGCACCGAGACAGGAAACTTCAATCAGCCCCAGCATTTT	CATSTETGNFNQPQHF
.	TRBV28	.	TRBJ2-1	TGTGCCAGCAGTTCCCGCTACAATGAGCAGTTCTTC	CASSSRYNEQFF